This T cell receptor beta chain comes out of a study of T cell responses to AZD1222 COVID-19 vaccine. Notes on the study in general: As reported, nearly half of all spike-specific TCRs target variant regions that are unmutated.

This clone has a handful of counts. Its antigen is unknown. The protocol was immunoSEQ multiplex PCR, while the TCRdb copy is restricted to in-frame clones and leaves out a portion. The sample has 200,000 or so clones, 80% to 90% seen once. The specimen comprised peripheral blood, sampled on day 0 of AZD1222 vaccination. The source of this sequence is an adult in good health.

The chain's CDR3 is CASSSLRGQSGYTF. The DNA of the CDR3 is TGTGCCAGCAGCTCTCTCAGGGGGCAGAGTGGCTACACCTTC. The rearrangement joins TRBV11-2 to TRBJ1-2, with TRBD1 matching 8 bases. Losses at the gene ends were 4 bases for V and 7 bases for J; bases not matched to a gene: 8. From germline, CDR1 is SGHAT and CDR2 FQNNGV. CDR3 length: 14 residues. Supplemented by reference TRBV11-2 and TRBJ1-2, the full variable domain reads EAGVAQSPRYKIIEKRQSVAFWCNPISGHATLYWYQQILGQGPKLLIQFQNNGVVDDSQLPKDRFSAERLKGVDSTLKIQPAKLEDSAVYLCASSSLRGQSGYTFGSGTRLTVV.